This T cell receptor (beta chain) was identified during a study of graft-versus-host responses after intestinal transplantation (TCRdb year 2021). For the wider study: Recipients received multivisceral, liver-intestinal, or isolated intestinal transplants. Rather than being sequenced by the commercial service, samples from a few later patients were sequenced in-house on an Illumina MiSeq and processed with MiXCR. A peak of at least 4% donor T cells among recipient peripheral blood mononuclear cells was the definition used for donor T cell macrochimerism. Of the 20 to 30 intestinal transplant recipients enrolled in the cohort, one of whom was a retransplant, a few patients without pretransplant specimens were excluded. To identify alloreactive clones, pre-transplant mixed lymphocyte reaction products were sequenced and then compared with unstimulated pre-transplant donor and recipient T cells. Anti-thymocyte globulin induction was given to all recipients, followed by maintenance tacrolimus and steroids for 2 to 3 years. Bulk TCR-beta CDR3 sequencing was used to track graft-versus-host and host-versus-graft alloreactive T cell clones in the graft, circulation and bone marrow after intestinal transplantation. Beyond this particular receptor, the publication reports: The conclusions were limited by the relatively low number and heterogeneity of the intestinal transplant patients. Early after transplant, peak levels of circulating GvH clones were associated with declines in HvG clones. In the allografts of patients with donor T cell macrochimerism, GvH to HvG T cell clonal ratios were high. GvH clones were detected in recipient bone marrow, and some appeared earlier in ileal mucosa or blood, consistent with an intestinal mucosal origin.

From the germline V gene (reference sequence), CDR1 is DFQATT and CDR2 is SNEGSKA. The CDR3 starts with the cysteine, ends with the phenylalanine, and has 11 residues. The entry retains the CDR3 DNA only, 33 bases that are in frame from base 1. Only a few counts were recorded for this clone. There is no known antigen for this receptor. Per-base quality was not reported, and no clone a single base away is much larger than it. This specimen's time point label, per the study, means: cells obtained before transplantation from donor or recipient. CD3+CD4+ and CD3+CD8+ populations were FACS-sorted from unstimulated pre-transplant donor and recipient cells taken from spleen or lymph nodes. Library preparation used the immunoSEQ multiplex PCR assay. In most patients, genomic DNA was isolated using the Qiagen DNeasy Blood and Tissue Kit and sent frozen to Adaptive Biotechnologies for TCR sequencing. High-throughput TCR-beta CDR3 sequencing of genomic DNA from most patients was performed by Adaptive Biotechnologies. Concerning the study's data processing: Adaptive's ImmunoSEQ software supplied the TCR sequencing data for about 18 patients, while MiXCR and VDJtools were used to process a few other patients. To correct CD4 versus CD8 sorting errors, sequences present in both subsets at a frequency ratio below 5:1 were removed. Because the origin of CDR3 nucleotide sequences shared between donor and recipient could not be assigned, those sequences were removed. To count as alloreactive, a clone needed at least 2-fold expansion over unstimulated cells and a minimum CFSE-low frequency of 0.002% (template counts) or 0.001% (read counts). A clone was considered mappable if detected in the sequenced pre-transplant spleen, lymph node, or MLR CFSE-low populations of the donor or recipient. The cumulative frequency of alloreactive clones was calculated as a percentage of all sequences, weighted by copy number. Here the immuneACCESS table is served through TCRdb, limited to in-frame sequences with V and J called. Missing clones are a known gap in these copies; in checked studies unresolved V genes cover under half, and the rest lacks a known reason. V, J and clone size derive from that table, while D and trimming were established from the DNA sequence. The sample has more than 100,000 clones on record, approximately 95% of them singletons. Of the sample, over 2.5% is held by the ten largest clones.

Source: unstimulated CD8+ T cells sorted from spleen or lymph node cells, taken before intestinal transplant. The sequence derives from a human donor who received an intestinal transplant. This sequence uses TRBV20-1 and TRBJ2-7; TRBD1 agrees with 7 junctional bases. At the DNA level, the sequence is TGCCAGACGGGGACAGTAGGCGAGCAGTACTTC. Translated, this gives CQTGTVGEQYF.